The 19 T cell receptor beta chains below all came from one sample that was sequenced in a study of blood T cell repertoires in COVID-19. Method: immunoSEQ multiplex PCR; TCRdb's copy keeps in-frame clones and lacks some. The profile shows approximately 25,000 clones, 70% to 85% of them singletons. Sequencing input: peripheral blood. The receptors shown here come from a woman older than 75 with acute or convalescent COVID-19.

The chain combines TRBV7-2 with TRBJ1-2, with 7 bases lining up with TRBD1. V was pared by 1 base and J by 8 bases, with 7 bases of the junction left unmatched. This CDR3 region has 14 residues. CDR1 and CDR2 (germline): SGHTA, FQGNSA. The CDR3 coding sequence is TGTGCCAGCAGCTTAGATCGACAGGGTAGGGGCTACACCTTC. It specifies CASSLDRQGRGYTF.

The V gene is TRBV4-1, the J gene TRBJ1-2; D is uncertain. Trimming removed 0 bases at V and 8 bases at J, with 13 bases between. Germline CDR1 and CDR2: MGHRA and YSYEKL. This CDR3 comprises 14 residues. The CDR3 DNA reads TGCGCCAGCAGCCAAGATCAAACCAGGCCGGGCTACACCTTC. Protein: CASSQDQTRPGYTF.

The chain uses TRBV24-1 and TRBJ2-2; possible D gene TRBD1, 6 bases. Germline V gene lookup returns CDR1 KGHDR and CDR2 SFDVKD. Trimming took 5 bases from V and 5 from J, leaving 11 bases between them. The CDR3 contains 14 residues. CDR3: CATSAQGRTGELFF. DNA of the CDR3: TGTGCCACCAGTGCACAGGGAAGAACCGGGGAGCTGTTTTTT.

The chain's CDR3 is CSFSTGGSSYEQYF. CDR3 nucleotide sequence: TGCAGCTTCTCCACAGGGGGTAGCTCCTACGAGCAGTACTTC. The chain employs TRBV29-1 and TRBJ2-7; 8 bases map to TRBD1. The CDR3 is 14 residues long. The V segment lost 8 bases and the J segment 0 bases; nucleotides outside the gene matches: 9. In germline, CDR1 is SQVTM, CDR2 ANQGSEA.

The chain carries TRBV4-2 and TRBJ2-5, with 11 bases matching TRBD2. This CDR3 is 18 amino acids long. From germline, CDR1 is LGHNA and CDR2 YNFKEQ. V lost 0 bases and J lost 2; bases outside the gene matches: 8. This CDR3 is CASSQDLLAGASQETQYF. CDR3 coding DNA: TGTGCCAGCAGCCAAGATCTACTAGCGGGGGCTTCACAAGAGACCCAGTACTTC.

This rearrangement joins TRBV6-5 to TRBJ1-4, with 7 nucleotides matching TRBD1. The CDR3 runs 15 residues. V shed 0 bases, J shed 5 bases, and the junction held 3 bases outside the gene matches. CDR1 MNHEY and CDR2 SVGAGI come from the germline V gene. DNA of the CDR3: TGTGCCAGCAGTTACTCGACAGGGAAAAATGAAAAACTGTTTTTT. It specifies CASSYSTGKNEKLFF.

The sample holds a few counts of this clone. J is TRBJ1-4 and V is TRBV7-9; TRBD1 is a possible D gene (6 bases). Germline V gives CDR1 SEHNR, CDR2 FQNEAQ (reference sequence). The ends were cut back, 5 bases at V and 5 bases at J, with 12 bases in the middle. This CDR3 has 14 amino acids. CDR3 nucleotides: TGTGCCAGCAGCAACCGGGACAAAAATGAAAAACTGTTTTTT. This gives the protein CASSNRDKNEKLFF.

V gene TRBV27 combines with J gene TRBJ2-5; D is possibly TRBD1 (6 bases). This CDR3 comprises 15 residues. The germline CDR1 and CDR2 sequences are MNHEY and SMNVEV (reference sequence). Between the trimmed V and J ends, which lost 2 bases and 3 bases, there was a span of 13 bases. In DNA form, the CDR3 reads TGTGCCAGCAGTTTAGGCGCAGGGGTGGAAGAGACCCAGTACTTC. This sequence encodes CASSLGAGVEETQYF.

The rearrangement links TRBV28 to TRBJ2-5, with 7 bases fitting TRBD1. CDR1 is MDHEN, CDR2 SYDVKM, per germline. V gave up 1 base and J gave up 2 bases; unmatched junction bases: 4. CDR3 size: 15 residues. The CDR3 DNA follows: TGTGCCAGCAGTTTATACAGGGGCGGGCAAGAGACCCAGTACTTC. This encodes CASSLYRGGQETQYF.

Only one count was recorded for this clone. V usage is TRBV9 and J usage is TRBJ1-1; TRBD1 aligns across 7 bases. Germline V gives CDR1 SGDLS, CDR2 YYNGEE. Losses at the gene ends were 3 bases for V and 2 bases for J; bases not matched to a gene: 16. CDR3 length: 18 residues. Here the CDR3 reads CASSAPRQGESLNTEAFF. In DNA form, the CDR3 reads TGTGCCAGCAGCGCCCCTCGGCAGGGGGAGTCTCTTAACACTGAAGCTTTCTTT.

This clone was seen just once. This sequence joins TRBV12-5 and TRBJ2-3; D is perhaps TRBD1 (6 bases). This CDR3 is built from 11 residues. The germline V and J ends were trimmed by 5 bases and 8 bases, with 8 bases remaining between them. Germline V lookup: CDR1 LGHNT, CDR2 FRNRAP. The CDR3 loop is CASGGQLTQYF. The CDR3 DNA follows: TGTGCTAGTGGTGGACAGCTTACGCAGTATTTT.

The rearrangement uses TRBV7-5 and TRBJ1-5; TRBD1, the D gene given by the table, was not confirmed from the DNA. TRBV7-5 is recorded as a pseudogene. The CDR3 consists of 15 residues. CDR3 bases: TGTGCCAGAAGCCTACCGAACCAGGGCGACCAGCCCCAGCATTTT. Protein product: CARSLPNQGDQPQHF.

The chain links TRBV5-6 to TRBJ1-6, with unresolved D. V was clipped by 3 bases and J by 0 bases, with 7 bases between them. This CDR3 region has 15 residues. Per the germline V gene, CDR1 is SGHDT and CDR2 is YYEEEE. This chain's CDR3 is CASSYSNSYNSPLHF. For the CDR3, the DNA is TGTGCCAGCAGCTACTCCAACTCCTATAATTCACCCCTCCACTTT.

This clone has just a few counts. The chain couples TRBV3-1 (or the pseudogene TRBV3-2) to TRBJ1-6; weak D call: TRBD1 (5 bases). Germline V gene sequence: CDR1 LGHDT, CDR2 YNNKEL (reference sequence). The CDR3 totals 16 residues. V was trimmed by 0 bases and J by 6 bases, leaving 12 bases between them. CDR3 sequence reads: CASSQDLGHFNSPLHF. In DNA form, the CDR3 reads TGTGCCAGCAGCCAAGATCTAGGACACTTTAATTCACCCCTCCACTTT.

This clone was seen a single time. The chain recombines TRBV9 with TRBJ1-2; D perhaps matches TRBD1 (6 bases). V lost 0 bases, J lost 3 bases, and 9 bases lay in between. CDR1 is SGDLS, CDR2 YYNGEE, per germline. This CDR3 spans 14 amino acids. The CDR3 bases are TGTGCCAGCAGCGTAGCCCCAGGGGACTATGGCTACACCTTC. Translation gives CASSVAPGDYGYTF.

This clone was seen just once. The V call is TRBV28, the J call TRBJ1-4; possible D gene TRBD1, 6 bases. This CDR3 comprises 15 residues. Trimming shortened V by 5 bases and J by 0 bases, and 10 bases separated the two germline ends. Germline V gives CDR1 MDHEN, CDR2 SYDVKM. CDR3 nucleotide sequence: TGTGCCAGCAGTCGGGACATATCAACTAATGAAAAACTGTTTTTT. Translating gives CASSRDISTNEKLFF.

This clone was seen more than once but under ten times. V is TRBV13 and J is TRBJ2-7, with D tentatively TRBD2 (6 bases). Looked up from germline, CDR1 is PRHDT and CDR2 is FYEKMQ (reference sequence). The germline V and J ends were trimmed by 5 bases and 7 bases, with 12 bases remaining between them. CDR3 length: 12 amino acids. CDR3 DNA sequence: TGTGCCAGCAGCCGGACGCGGGGAGAGCAGTACTTC. It encodes CASSRTRGEQYF.

The V gene is TRBV27, the J gene TRBJ1-3; weak D call: TRBD1 (5 bases). Germline loops: CDR1 MNHEY, CDR2 SMNVEV (reference sequence). CDR3 length equals 15 residues. The ends were cut back, 5 bases at V and 0 bases at J, with 11 bases in the middle. The chain's CDR3 is CASSPWGLSGNTIYF. The DNA of the CDR3 is TGTGCCAGCAGTCCATGGGGACTCTCTGGAAACACCATATATTTT.

The table lists this clone with a count of one. The gene calls are TRBV28 and TRBJ2-5, with 11 nucleotides matching TRBD2. Germline lookup yields CDR1 MDHEN and CDR2 SYDVKM. The junction had 6 bases not matched to a gene; V was cut back by 5 bases and J by 1 base. This CDR3 spans 16 amino acids. The CDR3 here is CASSTPSGRPQETQYF. DNA for the CDR3: TGTGCCAGCAGTACACCTAGCGGGAGGCCCCAAGAGACCCAGTACTTC.